This T cell receptor beta chain was found in a study of CD8+CD57+ T cells in acquired aplastic anemia (dated by TCRdb to the late 2010s). In terms of the full investigation: On average, sorted CD4+ and CD8+ cells yielded approximately 3 ug of extracted DNA, with a range of roughly 0.17 to 30 ug. CD8+CD57+ expansion was defined as frequency above the mean frequency observed in healthy subjects.

The germline V gene (reference sequence) supplies CDR1 SEHNR and CDR2 FQNEAQ. Trimming removed 0 bases from V and 7 bases from J, leaving 9 bases between the germline ends. From its cysteine to its phenylalanine, the CDR3 spans 14 amino acids. Only CDR3 DNA is held: 42 bases, read in frame from base 1. Patients chosen for sequencing had shown expansion of CD8+CD57+ cells by flow cytometry. Every patient had a diagnosis of severe acquired aplastic anemia based on International Study of Aplastic Anemia and Agranulocytosis and Camitta criteria. At the time blood was sampled, none of the patients had received any therapy. In the study, sorted CD4+ and CD8+ blood T cells from patients with severe aplastic anemia and from healthy subjects underwent deep sequencing of TCR repertoires. Patients were enrolled in the USA under clinicaltrials.gov protocols 00001620, 01623167, 00001397, 00071045, 00081523 and 00961064. Ficoll-Paque density gradient centrifugation was used to isolate peripheral blood mononuclear cells. Before DNA extraction, CD4+ and CD8+ T cells were sorted with FACS or magnetic beads.

Profiling of TCR beta VDJ combinations and CDR3 sequences used genomic DNA as the template. An Illumina HiSeq 2000 was the platform used for TCR repertoire sequencing. Per the original workflow: Repertoires were assessed using TRBV/TRBJ rearrangement plots, CDR3 size and DJ length profiles, and Simpson's diversity index. The immunodominant clone was defined as the most abundant DNA sequence in deep sequencing data. CDR3 amino acid sequences were screened for sharing across subjects and compared with published repertoires and the VDJdb database. TCRdb applied fastp at Q25 and MiXCR to the public reads, then kept only in-frame beta chains. Rows with one shared CDR3 protein collapse into an entry with the most common genes and DNA. TCRdb, rather than the study authors, made the V and J calls. Present in this sample are 180,000 or so distinct CDR3 sequences, over 40% of which were seen just once. The ten largest clones represent 1.8% of the sample.

The table lists this clonotype with a count of one. Its antigen remains unidentified. Base qualities were left out, and no much larger clone turns up one base away. A single read offers scant evidence. The paper's findings and limits, for the study overall: Between patients and healthy controls, no significant difference in CD8+ Simpson's diversity was found (P=0.060). About 28 CD8+ CDR3 sequences were found in both patients and controls but appeared to be highly expressed in patients and within the immunodominant clones of the patients.

This receptor was obtained from a human donor with aplastic anemia. Sequenced input: sorted CD4+, CD8+, or CD8+CD57+ T cells (not recorded which) from PBMCs. This chain is built from TRBV7-9 and TRBJ2-2; the D gene remains uncertain. CDR3 region: CASSLALRGGELFF. The DNA sequence is as follows: TGTGCCAGCAGCTTAGCCCTCCGTGGCGGGGAGCTGTTTTTT.